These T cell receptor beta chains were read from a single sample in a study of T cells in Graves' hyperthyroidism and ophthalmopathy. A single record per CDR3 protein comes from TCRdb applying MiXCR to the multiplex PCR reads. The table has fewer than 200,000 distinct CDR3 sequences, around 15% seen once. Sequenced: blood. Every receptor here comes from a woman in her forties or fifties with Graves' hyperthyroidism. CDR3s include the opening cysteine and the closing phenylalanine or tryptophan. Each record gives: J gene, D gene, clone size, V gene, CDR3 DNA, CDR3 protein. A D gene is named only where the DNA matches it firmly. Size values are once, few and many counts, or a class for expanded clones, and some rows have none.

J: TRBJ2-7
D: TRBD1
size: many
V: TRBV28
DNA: TGTGCCAGCAGAAAGAGGGGGCTTTACGAGCAGTACTTC
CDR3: CASRKRGLYEQYF

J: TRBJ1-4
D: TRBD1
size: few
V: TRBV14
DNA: TGTGCCAGCAGCCGAGGACAGGGGGTTTCAACTAATGAAAAACTGTTTTTT
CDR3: CASSRGQGVSTNEKLFF

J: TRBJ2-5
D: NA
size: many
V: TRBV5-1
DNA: TGCGCCAGCGGAGCCTGGGGCACCCAAGAGACCCAGTACTTC
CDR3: CASGAWGTQETQYF

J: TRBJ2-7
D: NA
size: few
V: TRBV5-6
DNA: TGTGCCAGCAGCTTGAGCACAGTCCTTCAAGACGAGCAGTACTTC
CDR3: CASSLSTVLQDEQYF

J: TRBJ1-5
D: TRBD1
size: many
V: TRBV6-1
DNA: TGTGCCAGCAGTATGGACAGGGTGAGTCAGCCCCAGCATTTT
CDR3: CASSMDRVSQPQHF

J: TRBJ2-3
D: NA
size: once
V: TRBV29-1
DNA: TGCAGCGTTTTCGGTCCTATTAGCACAGATACGCAGTATTTT
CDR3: CSVFGPISTDTQYF

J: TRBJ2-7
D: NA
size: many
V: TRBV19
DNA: TGTGCCAGTAGTCCGGGACAAGCTCTCTACGAGCAGTACTTC
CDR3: CASSPGQALYEQYF

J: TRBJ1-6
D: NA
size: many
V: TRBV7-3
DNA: TGTGCCAGCAGCTTAAGCCCCCCAGGTTTCGATTCACCCCTCCACTTT
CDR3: CASSLSPPGFDSPLHF

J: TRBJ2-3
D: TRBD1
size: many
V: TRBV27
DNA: TGTGCCAGCCTAGGGGGCCACACAGATACGCAGTATTTT
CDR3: CASLGGHTDTQYF

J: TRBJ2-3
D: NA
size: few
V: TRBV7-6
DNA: TGTGCCAGCAGCCCCCAGGGCAGAGGAGATACGCAGTATTTT
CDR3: CASSPQGRGDTQYF

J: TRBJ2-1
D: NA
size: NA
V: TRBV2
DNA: TGTGCCAGCAGTGAGGCGTACGGAGACGCCGTTGGTGAGCAGTTCTTC
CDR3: CASSEAYGDAVGEQFF

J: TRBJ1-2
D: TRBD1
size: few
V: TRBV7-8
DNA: TGTGCCAGCAGCTTAGTGGCAGGGGGCGGCTATGGCTACACCTTC
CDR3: CASSLVAGGGYGYTF

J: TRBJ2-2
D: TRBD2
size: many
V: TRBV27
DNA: TGTGCCAGCAGTTTGCGGGGGGGCGAACCCGGGGAGCTGTTTTTT
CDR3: CASSLRGGEPGELFF

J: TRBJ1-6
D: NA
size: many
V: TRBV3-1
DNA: TGTGCCAGCAGCCAAGAACCTTCACCCCTCCACTTT
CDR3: CASSQEPSPLHF

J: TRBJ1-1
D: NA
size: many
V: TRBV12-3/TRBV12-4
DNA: TGTGCCAGCAGTCTCACACAGGGATGGGGAGCTTTCTTT
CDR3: CASSLTQGWGAFF

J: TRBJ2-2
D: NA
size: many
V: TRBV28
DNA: TGTGCCAGCAGTTTCGCGGGAATAGGGACCGGGGAGCTGTTTTTT
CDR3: CASSFAGIGTGELFF

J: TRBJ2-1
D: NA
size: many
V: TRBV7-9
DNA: TGTGCCAGCAGCTTCGGGAAGGAGCAGTTCTTC
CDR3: CASSFGKEQFF

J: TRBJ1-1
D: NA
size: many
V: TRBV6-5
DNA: TGTGCCAGCAGTTCCCTCTTACAGGGAGGGAGCACTGAAGCTTTCTTT
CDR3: CASSSLLQGGSTEAFF

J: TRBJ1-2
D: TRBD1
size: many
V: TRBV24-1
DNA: TGTGCCACCAGTGACTGGACAGGGAAGGCATCTGGCTACACCTTC
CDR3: CATSDWTGKASGYTF

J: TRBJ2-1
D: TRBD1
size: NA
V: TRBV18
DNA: TGTGCCAGCTCACCCGAGACAGGGGTGACCTACAATGAGCAGTTCTTC
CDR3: CASSPETGVTYNEQFF

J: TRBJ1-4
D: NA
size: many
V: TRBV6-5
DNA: TGTGCCAGCAGTTACACGGGAAATAATGAAAAACTGTTTTTT
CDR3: CASSYTGNNEKLFF

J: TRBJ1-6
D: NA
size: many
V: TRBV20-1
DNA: TGCAGTGCAACCTACGACAGTTTGGGGAATTCACCCCTCCACTTT
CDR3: CSATYDSLGNSPLHF

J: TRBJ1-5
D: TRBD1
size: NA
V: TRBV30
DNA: TGTGCCTGGAGTGTCGGGACAGGGAATCAGCCCCAGCATTTT
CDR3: CAWSVGTGNQPQHF

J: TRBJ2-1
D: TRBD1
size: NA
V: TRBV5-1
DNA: TGCGCCAGCAGCTTAGGACAGGGGGCTGGAGAGCAGTTCTTC
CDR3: CASSLGQGAGEQFF

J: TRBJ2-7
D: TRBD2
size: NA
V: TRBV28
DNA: TGTGCCAGCAGTTATATAGCGGGAGAATACGAGCAGTACTTC
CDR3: CASSYIAGEYEQYF